This T cell receptor beta chain appears in the sequencing data of a study of tumor-infiltrating lymphocytes in primary liver carcinoma. Germline CDR1 and CDR2: MNHEY and SVGEGT. The V and J ends lost 4 bases and 16 bases, in that order; junction bases with no gene match: 8. This CDR3 has 12 amino acids. There are many counts of this clonotype. They got blood RNA out of unsorted whole blood and also pulled out germline DNA. A primer in the constant region served to generate TCR beta cDNA from around 500 ng of total RNA. Generation of the TCR beta libraries relied on three nested multiplex PCR rounds using slightly modified ARM-PCR. Use of TRBV1-TRBV30 forward primers with a C-beta reverse primer characterized the first two PCR rounds, which lasted around 9 cycles each. TCRdb ran MiXCR on the multiplex PCR reads and lists one entry per CDR3 protein. The table includes approximately 310,000 distinct CDR3 sequences, roughly 60% detected once.

Specimen: peripheral blood. The TCR originated in a man aged 35-49 years with primary liver carcinoma and hepatitis B virus infection. V is TRBV6-2 or TRBV6-3 and J is TRBJ2-2; 8 positions agree with TRBD1. CDR3 coding DNA: TGTGCCAGCAGTTTGGCAGGGGGCAGTCCGTTTTTT. This encodes CASSLAGGSPFF.